The rows below give T cell receptor beta chains drawn from one sample of a study of blood T cell repertoires in COVID-19. Data came from immunoSEQ multiplex PCR; TCRdb stores just in-frame clones and leaves some out. The table includes 150,000 to 190,000 clones, 80% to 90% detected once. Sequenced input: peripheral blood. These receptors were collected from a woman aged 35 to 49 with acute or convalescent COVID-19. The CDR3 runs from the conserved cysteine through the conserved F or W. A D gene is named only where the DNA matches it firmly. Rows give clone size only sometimes, using once, few, many, or a class for an expanded clone.

TRBV5-1	TRBD1	TRBJ2-7	few	TGCGCCAGCAGCTTGGACCCGGGACAGGGCTACGAGCAGTACTTC	CASSLDPGQGYEQYF
TRBV7-9	TRBD1	TRBJ1-1	few	TGTGCCAGCAGCTCCCCTTACCCGACAGGGGACAACACTGAAGCTTTCTTT	CASSSPYPTGDNTEAFF
TRBV7-9	.	TRBJ1-2	once	TGTGCCAGCAGCGAGTTGGGGGGAGGCTACACCTTC	CASSELGGGYTF
TRBV19	.	TRBJ1-1	.	TGTGCCAGTAGTGACATGAGTGGTAGGGGCAAAGCTTTCTTT	CASSDMSGRGKAFF
TRBV5-1	TRBD2	TRBJ2-1	.	TGCGCCAGCAGTAGAACCGGGACTAGCGTGTACAATGAGCAGTTCTTC	CASSRTGTSVYNEQFF
TRBV6-2/TRBV6-3	TRBD2	TRBJ2-1	.	TGTGCCAGCAGTGCGGAGGGACTAGTGGCTTACAATGAGCAGTTCTTC	CASSAEGLVAYNEQFF
TRBV6-5	TRBD1	TRBJ1-1	few	TGTGCCAGCAGTTACTCGGGACAGGGGGTTGAAGCTTTCTTT	CASSYSGQGVEAFF
TRBV5-1	TRBD2	TRBJ2-3	.	TGCGCCAGCAGACTAGCGGGAGAGAGAGATACGCAGTATTTT	CASRLAGERDTQYF
TRBV11-3	.	TRBJ2-3	.	TGTGCCAGCAGCTTAGGAGCGGCTACGCAGTATTTT	CASSLGAATQYF
TRBV19	TRBD1	TRBJ2-7	.	TGTGCCAGTAGTACGACAGGGAAGAGCTCCTACGAGCAGTACTTC	CASSTTGKSSYEQYF
TRBV25-1	TRBD2	TRBJ2-7	once	TGTGCCAGCAGTGAACTAGCGGGAGGAACCTACGAGCAGTACTTC	CASSELAGGTYEQYF
TRBV3-1/TRBV3-2	.	TRBJ1-6	.	TGTGCCAGCAGCCAAGATAGCCAGGGGAGCTCACCCCTCCACTTT	CASSQDSQGSSPLHF
TRBV24-1	TRBD2	TRBJ2-1	.	TGTGCCACCAGTGATTTCCTAGCGGGAAGCGGTGAGCAGTTCTTC	CATSDFLAGSGEQFF
TRBV11-2	.	TRBJ1-2	.	TGTGCCAGCAGCTCAAACCAGGATGGCTACACCTTC	CASSSNQDGYTF
TRBV6-5	.	TRBJ2-7	.	TGTGCCAGCCGCCCCGGGGAGGAATCCTACGAGCAGTACTTC	CASRPGEESYEQYF
TRBV28	TRBD1	TRBJ1-2	.	TGTGCCAGCAGTCCGGGACAGATAGTTAACTATGGCTACACCTTC	CASSPGQIVNYGYTF
TRBV3-1/TRBV3-2	TRBD1	TRBJ2-3	once	TGTGCCAGCAGCCCATCCAGGGACAGTACGCAGTATTTT	CASSPSRDSTQYF
TRBV11-3	.	TRBJ1-1	.	TGTGCCAGCAGCTTAGCCAGGGCAAACACTGAAGCTTTCTTT	CASSLARANTEAFF
TRBV11-3	TRBD1	TRBJ2-7	.	TGTGCCAGCAGCTTACCCCCGGGACAGCACTCCTACGAGCAGTACTTC	CASSLPPGQHSYEQYF
TRBV24-1	TRBD2	TRBJ2-2	.	TGTGCCACCTCCAGTGGAGCGGGAGATCCCTTGTTTTTT	CATSSGAGDPLFF
TRBV6-5	TRBD2	TRBJ2-4	.	TGTGCCAGCAGCCCCGGACTAGCACAAAACATTCAGTACTTC	CASSPGLAQNIQYF
TRBV29-1	.	TRBJ1-5	.	TGCAGCGTTGAAGTGGGGGGTAGCAATCAGCCCCAGCATTTT	CSVEVGGSNQPQHF
TRBV12-5	.	TRBJ1-2	once	TGTGCTAGTGGTTTGTCGACAGGCGATCGAATTAACTATGGCTACACCTTC	CASGLSTGDRINYGYTF
TRBV19	.	TRBJ2-7	.	TGTGCCAGTAGTATGGCCCCCCAGGACGAGCAGTACTTC	CASSMAPQDEQYF
TRBV2	TRBD2	TRBJ2-1	few	TGTGCCAGCAGTGAACCCCCTCGAATAGCGGGAGGCAACAATGAGCAGTTCTTC	CASSEPPRIAGGNNEQFF
TRBV7-3	.	TRBJ2-2	.	TGTGCCAGCAGCTTCGAGGCTCGCACCGGGGAGCTGTTTTTT	CASSFEARTGELFF
TRBV11-2	TRBD1	TRBJ2-2	.	TGTGCCAGCAGCTTTGCTGGGACAGAGAACACCGGGGAGCTGTTTTTT	CASSFAGTENTGELFF
TRBV19	.	TRBJ1-5	.	TGTGCCAGTAGTGCTCGACAGGCACTCAATCAGCCCCAGCATTTT	CASSARQALNQPQHF
TRBV3-1/TRBV3-2	TRBD2	TRBJ2-3	.	TGTGCCAGCAGCCAAGATACTCTAGCGGACACAGATACGCAGTATTTT	CASSQDTLADTDTQYF
TRBV9	.	TRBJ2-6	.	TGTGCCAGCAGCTTTTCAGGGACACGGTCCGCCTCTGGGGCCAACGTCCTGACTTTC	CASSFSGTRSASGANVLTF
TRBV7-9	.	TRBJ2-7	.	TGTGCCAGCAGTTCCGGAGGGGTCTACGAGCAGTACTTC	CASSSGGVYEQYF
TRBV27	TRBD1	TRBJ1-2	.	TGTGCCAGCAGTTCGACAGGGAGTACAGTTGGCTACACCTTC	CASSSTGSTVGYTF
TRBV5-1	.	TRBJ2-2	.	TGCGCCAGCAGCAGTAACTCGAACACCGGGGAGCTGTTTTTT	CASSSNSNTGELFF
TRBV2	TRBD1	TRBJ1-1	.	TGTGCCAGCAGGGAGCGGACAGGGTTGAACACTGAAGCTTTCTTT	CASRERTGLNTEAFF
TRBV24-1	TRBD2	TRBJ2-1	.	TGTGCCACCAGTGATTCCAGGGCTAGCGGGAGGGCCAATGAGCAGTTCTTC	CATSDSRASGRANEQFF
TRBV24-1	.	TRBJ2-7	.	TGTGCCACCAGTGATTCCCGAGGCGAGCAGTACTTC	CATSDSRGEQYF
TRBV7-9	.	TRBJ1-1	.	TGTGCCAGCAGCTTAAGGTACGGGGCTTTCTTT	CASSLRYGAFF
TRBV2	.	TRBJ2-3	.	TGTGCCAGCAACCTCCTAGCGCGAGGGACAGATACGCAGTATTTT	CASNLLARGTDTQYF
TRBV24-1	.	TRBJ2-3	.	TGTGCCACCAGTGACCGGTTCGGGGATACGCAGTATTTT	CATSDRFGDTQYF
TRBV29-1	TRBD2	TRBJ2-3	.	TGCAGCTTGAACCGGGGGGGCACAGATACGCAGTATTTT	CSLNRGGTDTQYF
TRBV29-1	TRBD2	TRBJ2-5	.	TGCAGCGTTGAAGATCAGCGACTAGCTTTAGAGACCCAGTACTTC	CSVEDQRLALETQYF
TRBV6-5	TRBD2	TRBJ2-3	.	TGTGCCAGCAGTTACTCGAGAACCGGGAGGGGGAATACGCAGTATTTT	CASSYSRTGRGNTQYF
TRBV28	TRBD1	TRBJ1-1	few	TGTGCCAGCGGACCACTAGGACAGGGGCTGAACACTGAAGCTTTCTTT	CASGPLGQGLNTEAFF
TRBV11-3	TRBD2	TRBJ2-1	few	TGTGCCAGCAGCTTAGATAGGCTAGCGGGAGTCAACAATGAGCAGTTCTTC	CASSLDRLAGVNNEQFF
TRBV7-3	TRBD1	TRBJ2-1	.	TGTGCCAGCAGCTTAGCCGGGACAGGGGGGGATCGGGACATAAACAATGAGCAGTTCTTC	CASSLAGTGGDRDINNEQFF
TRBV14	.	TRBJ2-7	.	TGTGCCAGCAGCCAAGTTATCCTCGACGAGCAGTACTTC	CASSQVILDEQYF
TRBV12-2	.	TRBJ1-6	.	TGTGCAACCGGGACAGCCAGCTCCTATAATTCACCCCTCCACTTT	CATGTASSYNSPLHF
TRBV6-4	TRBD1	TRBJ2-1	.	TGTGCCAGCAGTGAATCAGGGGGCGAGTACAATGAGCAGTTCTTC	CASSESGGEYNEQFF
TRBV5-1	TRBD1	TRBJ2-7	.	TGCGCCATCCAGGGGGACGAGCAGTACTTC	CAIQGDEQYF
TRBV29-1	TRBD2	TRBJ2-1	few	TGCAGCGTGCAGGGACTAGCGGGAGGCTTGGGGTATGAGCAGTTCTTC	CSVQGLAGGLGYEQFF